Below are 3 T cell receptor beta chains sequenced from a single sample in a study of T cells in Graves' hyperthyroidism and ophthalmopathy. What was amplified from RNA transcripts were TCR beta CDR3 regions. Carried out on the TCR CDR3, a first-round RT-PCR used the HTBI primer set. TCRdb passed the multiplex PCR reads through MiXCR, listing each CDR3 protein once. The sample holds about 380,000 distinct CDR3 sequences, roughly 20% seen once. Material: blood. The receptors stem from a man between 18 and 29 years old with Graves' ophthalmopathy.

This clonotype has ten or more counts. CDR3 in DNA: TGCAGCGTTGAAGATCAACCGACCTATGGCTACACCTTC. It translates to CSVEDQPTYGYTF. J is TRBJ1-2 and V is TRBV29-1; D gene uncertain. Germline values: CDR1 SQVTM, CDR2 ANQGSEA. The CDR3 is 13 amino acids. V dropped 0 bases and J dropped 4 bases, with 9 bases sitting between them.

Turning to this clonotype: The junction departs from germline at one end; a sequencing error may be responsible. The chain employs TRBV24-1 and TRBJ2-2; possibly TRBD1 or TRBD2 for D (5 bases each). Germline V gene data show CDR1 as KGHDR and CDR2 as SFDVKD. This CDR3 spans 16 amino acids. DNA for the CDR3: TGTGCCACCAATGATCTCCCCGGGACCAACACCGGGGAGCTGTTTTTT. Its protein product is CATNDLPGTNTGELFF.

This clonotype was seen many times. This chain joins TRBV12-3 or TRBV12-4 and TRBJ2-5; unclear D gene. The V end lost 7 bases, the J end lost 1 base, and 10 bases lay between the germline ends. This CDR3 has 13 residues. The CDR3 region is CASTPSLQETQYF. The CDR3 coding sequence is TGTGCCAGCACCCCATCGCTCCAAGAGACCCAGTACTTC.